This TCR beta chain was sequenced for a study of cytomegalovirus exposure and HLA in healthy donors (dated 2017 in TCRdb). Describing the broader study: The roughly 670 repertoires of the first cohort and the 120 validation repertoires were produced on the same platform, according to a later analysis. The study was designed to test whether signatures of past pathogen exposure could be identified by cataloging public T cell receptors. To predict cytomegalovirus infection status, the study brought together high-throughput TCR immunosequencing, statistical association of individual TCRs with disease status, and machine learning. Besides the first cohort of roughly 700 subjects, a separate validation cohort made up of over 95 different subjects was used. Paper-wide results and their limitations: The validation cohort had no HLA typing available for a later analysis, so co-occurrence within that cohort was assessed over all 130 or so repertoires. Cytomegalovirus status was reported to be diagnosed by the classifier with high specificity and sensitivity in both the original and validation cohorts. It was suggested by the authors that the approach could potentially be generalized to other disease states and immunological phenotypes. A few of the identified cytomegalovirus-associated TCR beta chains were confirmed in vitro to be specific for cytomegalovirus antigens. Most TCR sequences were seen in very few donors, while some public TCRs were found in many individuals. In a later analysis, TCRs clustered in the first cohort were found to also tend to co-occur in the approximately 110 validation repertoires, with 85% to 95% of cluster scores above 0. A total of 150 to 200 TCR beta chains were listed by the study as associated with cytomegalovirus.

Libraries were constructed by the immunoSEQ multiplex PCR assay. On the study's bioinformatics: To diagnose cytomegalovirus status from the catalog of TCR beta chain sequences, a statistical classification framework was built. The source is immuneACCESS, and TCRdb retained only in-frame sequences with V and J called. Part of the clones is not carried over; for the studies checked, unresolved V genes explain less than half of this, and the remainder is unexplained. V and J calls and clone size are those listed in that table; D and trimming were worked out from the DNA. The sample yields 120,000 or so clones; roughly 89% were counted once. Of the sample, 1.1% falls within the top ten clones. Donors formed part of the validation cohort, which comprised over a hundred subjects and was distinct from the first cohort of over 500 subjects. Clipping removes 5 bases from V and 3 bases from J, with 6 as the unmatched junction base count. CDR1 is given as SGHVS and CDR2 as FNYEAQ, both from the germline V gene. From the cysteine through the phenylalanine, the CDR3 covers 14 amino acids. Only the CDR3 part of the read is kept: 42 bases, read in frame from the first base.

Comment on this clone: Its antigen is unknown. Qualities for individual bases were not recorded, and no much larger clone is one base off.

Sequencing was carried out using PBMCs. The rearranged chain carries TRBV7-6 and TRBJ2-7, and 8 junction bases match TRBD1. The TCR was taken from a woman younger than 30 in good health and CMV-seronegative. The DNA reads as follows: TGTGCCAGCAGCGACACCGGACAGGGCTACGAGCAGTACTTC. Its protein product is CASSDTGQGYEQYF.